Below, 17 T cell receptor beta chains from the same sample are listed, as sequenced in a study of shared clonotypes between healthy human individuals. Some clones are missing from TCRdb's copy, which holds only in-frame ones; the method was immunoSEQ multiplex PCR. The sample contains millions of clones, 85% to 95% of which appear only once. Sequencing input: naive CD4+ T cells sorted from blood. The subset denotes: CD45RA+ positively selected. These receptors all come from a man in his late teens or twenties in good health.

The V and J genes are TRBV5-1 and TRBJ2-1; perhaps TRBD2 as D (6 bases). In germline, CDR1 is SGHRS, CDR2 YFSETQ. V was trimmed by 6 bases and J by 10 bases, leaving 14 bases between them. The CDR3 runs to 12 residues. CDR3 nucleotide sequence: TGCGCCAGCACCCTGTCGGGGGTCGAGCAGTTCTTC. Translating it yields CASTLSGVEQFF.

In its sample, this clone was seen once. The chain couples TRBV4-3 to TRBJ2-5; the match to TRBD1 covers 7 bases. Germline V CDR1 and CDR2: LGHNA, YSLEER. CDR3 size: 14 residues. V was clipped by 0 bases and J by 5 bases; unmatched bases: 3. Here the CDR3 reads CASSQEGGEETQYF. For the CDR3, the DNA is TGCGCCAGCAGCCAAGAAGGGGGCGAGGAGACCCAGTACTTC.

The chain carries TRBV9 and TRBJ2-3; 9 nucleotides agree with TRBD1. Germline CDR1 and CDR2: SGDLS and YYNGEE. The CDR3 length is 15 residues. The V gene end was trimmed by 2 bases and the J gene end by 3 bases; junction bases not matched to a gene: 4. This chain's CDR3 is CASSVGTGLTDTQYF. The CDR3 DNA follows: TGTGCCAGCAGCGTCGGGACAGGGTTGACAGATACGCAGTATTTT.

This sequence joins TRBV7-6 and TRBJ2-3; TRBD2 matches 7 bases. The trim removed 5 bases at V and 2 bases at J, leaving 13 bases unmatched. CDR1 and CDR2 from the germline V gene are SGHVS and FNYEAQ. The CDR3 has 17 amino acids. CDR3 sequence: CASSPALGGRATDTQYF. CDR3 nucleotide sequence: TGTGCCAGCAGCCCAGCTCTTGGGGGGAGGGCCACAGATACGCAGTATTTT.

The chain employs TRBV7-9 and TRBJ1-3, with D tentatively TRBD1 (6 bases). Between the trimmed V and J ends, which lost 7 bases and 1 base, there was a span of 14 bases. Germline V gives CDR1 SEHNR, CDR2 FQNEAQ (reference sequence). The CDR3 has 15 amino acids. The DNA for the CDR3 is TGTGCCAGCACCTGGGGGGCGCTTTCTGGAAACACCATATATTTT. Protein: CASTWGALSGNTIYF.

As concerns this clone: The sample holds other DNA sequences that translate to the same CDR3. This rearrangement joins TRBV11-2 to TRBJ2-4, with D tentatively TRBD2 (5 bases). In germline, CDR1 is SGHAT, CDR2 FQNNGV. The CDR3 has 13 amino acids. Trimming left V 5 bases short and J 0 bases short, with 5 bases between. Here the CDR3 reads CASSGLAKNIQYF. The CDR3 nucleotides are TGTGCCAGCAGCGGACTAGCCAAAAACATTCAGTACTTC.

The chain has TRBV9 and TRBJ1-5; no definite D call. There are 15 residues in the CDR3. Trimming removed 0 bases at V and 2 bases at J, with 9 bases between. The germline gives CDR1 SGDLS, CDR2 YYNGEE. Written as DNA, the CDR3 is TGTGCCAGCAGCGTAGGGGCCGATGGCAATCAGCCCCAGCATTTT. The encoded protein is CASSVGADGNQPQHF.

This chain uses TRBV14 with TRBJ2-1; 8 bases match TRBD1. CDR3 length: 15 residues. Per germline, CDR1 SGHDN and CDR2 FVKESK. V lost 4 bases to trimming and J lost 3 bases; unmatched junction nucleotides: 5. The CDR3, as DNA: TGTGCCAGCAGCCCACTGACAGGGGACTACAATGAGCAGTTCTTC. Translation gives CASSPLTGDYNEQFF.

CDR3 in amino acids: CASSLGGGGGYTF. For the CDR3, the DNA is TGTGCCAGCAGCTTAGGAGGGGGTGGTGGCTACACCTTC. This chain joins TRBV7-2 and TRBJ1-2; D might be TRBD1 (6 bases). V was trimmed by 1 base and J by 7 bases, leaving 10 bases between them. CDR3 length equals 13 residues. Per the germline V gene, CDR1 is SGHTA and CDR2 is FQGNSA.

The chain employs TRBV5-1 and TRBJ2-3; 9 positions match TRBD2. Germline V gene data show CDR1 as SGHRS and CDR2 as YFSETQ. This CDR3 has 16 amino acids. The junction had 10 bases not matched to a gene; V was cut back by 6 bases and J by 2 bases. The CDR3 bases are TGCGCCAGCACCATCCTCGGACTAGCGACCACAGATACGCAGTATTTT. It codes for CASTILGLATTDTQYF.

The chain is built from TRBV18 and TRBJ1-1; 8 positions agree with TRBD1. The trim removed 4 bases at V and 2 bases at J, leaving 6 bases unmatched. CDR3 length: 15 residues. Germline assignment: CDR1 KGHSH and CDR2 LQKENI. CDR3 protein: CASSLTGVVNTEAFF. The DNA for the CDR3 is TGTGCCAGCTCACTGACAGGGGTGGTAAACACTGAAGCTTTCTTT.

The chain employs TRBV19 and TRBJ1-4, with no clear D. Per the germline V gene, CDR1 is LNHDA and CDR2 is SQIVND (reference sequence). The CDR3 extends over 13 amino acids. The V end was cut by 7 bases, the J end by 6 bases, with 12 bases between. CDR3 nucleotide sequence: TGTGCCAGTACTCGACGGAAGGATGAAAAACTGTTTTTT. It translates to CASTRRKDEKLFF.

The genes are TRBV2 and TRBJ1-2; 7 positions agree with TRBD1. Germline-derived CDR1 and CDR2 are SNHLY and FYNNEI. The junction had 8 bases not matched to a gene; V was cut back by 6 bases and J by 7 bases. CDR3 size: 13 residues. CDR3 nucleotides: TGTGCCAGCAGGGGAACAGGGGCAGGTGGCTACACCTTC. This encodes CASRGTGAGGYTF. Variable domain in full (rest from reference TRBV2 and TRBJ1-2): EPEVTQTPSHQVTQMGQEVILRCVPISNHLYFYWYRQILGQKVEFLVSFYNNEISEKSEIFDDQFSVERPDGSNFTLKIRSTKLEDSAMYFCASRGTGAGGYTFGSGTRLTVV.

The chain joins TRBV27 to TRBJ2-3; 9 positions match TRBD2. J gave up 2 bases and V 5 bases, and 17 bases lay outside the gene matches. Germline lookup yields CDR1 MNHEY and CDR2 SMNVEV (reference sequence). The CDR3 spans 19 residues. DNA of the CDR3: TGTGCCAGCAGTCTAAGTAACCCGGGACTAGCCTCCATCACAGATACGCAGTATTTT. Translating it yields CASSLSNPGLASITDTQYF.

This chain links TRBV5-5 with TRBJ2-3; 10 bases agree with TRBD2. Trimming took 2 bases from V and 12 from J; bases not matched to a gene: 9. The CDR3 length is 14 residues. CDR1 SGHKS and CDR2 YYEKEE come from the germline V gene (reference sequence). In DNA, the CDR3 is TGTGCCAGCAGCTTCAGAACCCTAGCGGGGGTTCAGTATTTT. Its translation is CASSFRTLAGVQYF.

A remark on this clone: This same CDR3 is encoded by further DNA sequences in the sample. The chain carries TRBV5-1 and TRBJ2-3; tentatively, D is TRBD1 or TRBD2 (5 bases each). This CDR3 is built from 13 residues. Trimming removed 3 bases from V and 4 bases from J, with 9 bases in between. The V gene's germline CDR1 is SGHRS and CDR2 YFSETQ. The chain's CDR3 is CASSSTGPDTQYF. The CDR3 nucleotides read TGCGCCAGCAGCTCAACGGGGCCAGATACGCAGTATTTT.

The chain employs TRBV30 and TRBJ1-2; a weak D match, TRBD1 (5 bases). The CDR3 is made up of 13 amino acids. Germline CDR1 is GTSNPN and CDR2 is SVGIG (reference sequence). Deletions cut 5 bases from V and 5 bases from J, with 15 bases between. CDR3 amino acids: CAWGARKKYGYTF. The CDR3 DNA sequence: TGTGCCTGGGGGGCCAGGAAAAAGTATGGCTACACCTTC.